One and the same sample provided the 9 T cell receptor beta chains below, sequenced in a study of OX40 agonist ivuxolimab in advanced cancers. The method was immunoSEQ multiplex PCR; TCRdb's version includes in-frame clones alone and lacks a portion of them. This sample has roughly 13,000 clones, with 77% found just once. The input for sequencing was CD4+ or CD8+ T cells sorted from blood, taken in a trial of the OX40 agonist ivuxolimab. These receptors all come from an adult with an advanced solid tumor such as melanoma, head and neck, liver or kidney cancer.

CDR3 DNA: TGTGCCAGTAGTACTTCCGTATCCTACAATGAGCAGTTCTTC. Its translation is CASSTSVSYNEQFF. J is TRBJ2-1 and V is TRBV19; unclear D gene. Germline lookup yields CDR1 LNHDA and CDR2 SQIVND (reference sequence). The CDR3 runs 14 residues. V lost 4 bases, J lost 1 base, and 8 bases lay in between.

This chain uses TRBV9 with TRBJ2-2, with 7 bases aligning to TRBD2. Looked up from germline, CDR1 is SGDLS and CDR2 is YYNGEE. V dropped 3 bases and J dropped 2; count of bases not matched to a gene: 4. CDR3 length: 15 amino acids. The CDR3 sequence is CASSAGTINTGELFF. DNA for the CDR3: TGTGCCAGCAGCGCCGGGACTATCAACACCGGGGAGCTGTTTTTT.

This CDR3 reads CSVVGQGAHGANVLTF. The CDR3 DNA follows: TGCAGCGTTGTGGGACAGGGGGCGCATGGGGCCAACGTCCTGACTTTC. The gene calls are TRBV29-1 and TRBJ2-6, with 12 bases fitting TRBD1. This CDR3 has 16 amino acids. Germline-derived CDR1 and CDR2 are SQVTM and ANQGSEA. After removal of 4 bases from V and 3 bases from J, the junction contained 4 bases not matched to a gene.

Within the sample, this clone is medium-sized. V gene TRBV19 combines with J gene TRBJ1-2, with D unresolved. The CDR3 spans 14 residues. The V gene lost 3 bases and the J gene lost 2 bases, with 10 bases spanning the gap. Per the germline V gene, CDR1 is LNHDA and CDR2 is SQIVND (reference sequence). This CDR3 is CASSIPAGNYGYTF. The CDR3 bases are TGTGCCAGTAGTATTCCGGCAGGAAACTATGGCTACACCTTC. Variable domain in full (rest from reference TRBV19 and TRBJ1-2): DGGITQSPKYLFRKEGQNVTLSCEQNLNHDAMYWYRQDPGQGLRLIYYSQIVNDFQKGDIAEGYSVSREKKESFPLTVTSAQKNPTAFYLCASSIPAGNYGYTFGSGTRLTVV.

The V call is TRBV2, the J call TRBJ2-5, with D maybe TRBD2 (5 bases). Germline lookup yields CDR1 SNHLY and CDR2 FYNNEI. The CDR3 sequence is 15 residues long. V was pared by 1 base and J by 5 bases, with 14 bases between. The CDR3 here is CASSEVASPGETQYF. DNA for the CDR3: TGTGCCAGCAGTGAAGTCGCCTCGCCGGGGGAGACCCAGTACTTC.

The chain has TRBV5-1 and TRBJ2-7, with 10 positions matching TRBD2. CDR1 and CDR2 from the germline V gene are SGHRS and YFSETQ. With 5 bases clipped from V and 1 base from J, the junction kept 6 bases outside the gene matches. CDR3 length equals 15 residues. CDR3 residues: CASSSGTSDSYEQYF. The CDR3, as DNA: TGCGCCAGCAGTTCCGGGACTAGCGATTCCTACGAGCAGTACTTC.

V gene TRBV9 combines with J gene TRBJ2-2; TRBD1 or TRBD2 may be the D gene (5 bases each). The CDR3 totals 15 residues. The V gene's germline CDR1 is SGDLS and CDR2 YYNGEE. Deletions cut 0 bases from V and 2 bases from J, with 8 bases between. CDR3 sequence: CASSVEGTNTGELFF. The CDR3 DNA is TGTGCCAGCAGCGTAGAAGGGACCAACACCGGGGAGCTGTTTTTT.

The chain is built from TRBV10-3 and TRBJ1-6; D unclear. The CDR3 runs to 14 residues. Deletions cut 10 bases from V and 7 bases from J, with 17 bases between. Germline CDR1 is ENHRY and CDR2 is SYGVKD. Here the CDR3 reads CASKRSSENSPLHF. DNA for the CDR3: TGTGCCAGCAAACGTTCGTCTGAAAATTCACCCCTCCACTTT.

The chain employs TRBV7-4 and TRBJ1-2, with a tentative D call TRBD1 (5 bases). This CDR3 spans 11 amino acids. V dropped 5 bases and J dropped 10 bases, with 11 bases sitting between them. Germline V gives CDR1 SGHVT, CDR2 SQSDAQ. The CDR3 coding sequence is TGTGCCAGCAGCGGCATCAGGGACTACACCTTC. Translating gives CASSGIRDYTF.